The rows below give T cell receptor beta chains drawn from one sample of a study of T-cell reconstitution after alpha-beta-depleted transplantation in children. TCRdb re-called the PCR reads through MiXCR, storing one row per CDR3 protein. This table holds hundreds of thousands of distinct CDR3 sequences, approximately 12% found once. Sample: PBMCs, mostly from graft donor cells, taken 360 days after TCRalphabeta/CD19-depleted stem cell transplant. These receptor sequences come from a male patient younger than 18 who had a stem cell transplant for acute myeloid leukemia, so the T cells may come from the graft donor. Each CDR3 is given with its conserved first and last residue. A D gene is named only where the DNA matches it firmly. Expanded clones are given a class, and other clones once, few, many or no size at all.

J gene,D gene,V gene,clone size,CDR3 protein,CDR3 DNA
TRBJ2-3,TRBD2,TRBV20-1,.,CSAPTSGSPIDTQYF,TGCAGTGCTCCGACTAGCGGGAGTCCTATAGATACGCAGTATTTT
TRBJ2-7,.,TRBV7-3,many,CASSLMGTPKEAYEQYF,TGTGCCAGCAGCTTAATGGGGACTCCAAAGGAGGCCTACGAGCAGTACTTC
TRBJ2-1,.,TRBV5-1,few,CASTLRGWNEQFF,TGCGCCAGCACACTTCGAGGGTGGAATGAGCAGTTCTTC
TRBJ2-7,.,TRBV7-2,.,CASSSMPRDEQYF,TGTGCCAGCAGCTCGATGCCCAGGGACGAGCAGTACTTC
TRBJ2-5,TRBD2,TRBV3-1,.,CASSQGRTSGQETQYF,TGTGCCAGCAGCCAAGGGAGGACTAGCGGCCAAGAGACCCAGTACTTC
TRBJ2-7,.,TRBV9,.,CASSPRDPLEQYF,TGTGCCAGCAGCCCAAGGGACCCTCTCGAGCAGTACTTC
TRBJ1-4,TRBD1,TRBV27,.,CASGDRAVATNEKLFF,TGTGCCAGCGGGGACAGGGCGGTGGCGACTAATGAAAAACTGTTTTTT
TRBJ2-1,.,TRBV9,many,CASSTGAADYNEQFF,TGTGCCAGCAGCACTGGGGCAGCTGACTACAATGAGCAGTTCTTC
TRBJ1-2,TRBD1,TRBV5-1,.,CASSPSGQAGPYGYTF,TGCGCCAGCAGCCCCTCGGGACAGGCGGGTCCTTATGGCTACACCTTC
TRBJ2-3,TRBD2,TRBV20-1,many,CSASLGTSNTDTQYF,TGCAGTGCTAGTCTCGGGACTAGCAATACAGATACGCAGTATTTT
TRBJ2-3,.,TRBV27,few,CASSLAPSTRTDTQYF,TGTGCCAGCAGTCTAGCCCCCAGCACTAGGACAGATACGCAGTATTTT
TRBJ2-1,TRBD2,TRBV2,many,CASRGTSGRSYNEQFF,TGTGCCAGCAGGGGGACTAGCGGGAGATCCTACAATGAGCAGTTCTTC
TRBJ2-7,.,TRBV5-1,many,CASSLTGMLGEQYF,TGCGCCAGCAGCTTGACGGGGATGCTTGGGGAGCAGTACTTC